The 12 T cell receptor beta chains reported below all come from one sample, sequenced in a study of T-cell reconstitution after alpha-beta-depleted transplantation in children. A TCRbeta library incorporating unique molecular identifiers was prepared. TCRdb re-derived calls from the PCR reads in MiXCR, one entry per CDR3 protein. The table records about 150,000 distinct CDR3 sequences, about 9% of them present only once. The sample consisted of PBMCs, mostly from graft donor cells, taken 180 days after TCRalphabeta/CD19-depleted stem cell transplant. The source of these receptors is a female patient between 2 and 15 years old who had a stem cell transplant for congenital amegakaryocytic thrombocytopenia, so the T cells may come from the graft donor.

Details on this clonotype: One base away lies a much larger clone, so this may be a sequencing read error. The chain joins TRBV20-1 to TRBJ1-5, with D maybe TRBD1 (5 bases). This CDR3 has 14 residues. CDR1 is DFQATT and CDR2 is SNEGSKA in the germline V gene (reference sequence). CDR3 sequence reads: CCARAPGRNQPQHF. The DNA of the CDR3 is TGCTGTGCTAGAGCACCGGGGCGAAATCAGCCCCAGCATTTT.

Concerning this clonotype: Since a much larger clone is just one base distant, this may be a read error. The conserved phenylalanine or tryptophan normally closing the CDR3 is absent here, so this likely arose from a read error. This chain joins TRBV2 and TRBJ2-5; unclear D gene. The V end lost 6 bases, the J end lost 5 bases, and 16 bases lay between the germline ends. The CDR3 is 14 residues long. Per the germline V gene, CDR1 is SNHLY and CDR2 is FYNNEI. The CDR3: CASRERRAGETQYL. DNA for the CDR3: TGTGCCAGCAGGGAACGACGGGCCGGGGAGACCCAGTACTTG.

This chain connects TRBV5-8 to TRBJ2-2, with D tentatively TRBD1 or TRBD2 (5 bases each). V lost 2 bases and J lost 4, with 9 bases in between. Per germline, CDR1 SGHTS and CDR2 YDEGEE. The CDR3 has 14 amino acids. The CDR3 here is CASSFTGRTGELFF. The CDR3 DNA sequence: TGTGCCAGCAGCTTCACGGGGCGCACCGGGGAGCTGTTTTTT.

This clonotype was observed many times. The chain carries TRBV20-1 and TRBJ1-3; possibly TRBD1 for D (5 bases). The CDR3 has 15 residues. V lost 4 bases and J lost 0, with 13 bases in between. The germline gives CDR1 DFQATT, CDR2 SNEGSKA (reference sequence). The CDR3 nucleotides are TGCAGTGCTATCTACAGGAGACTCTCTGGAAACACCATATATTTT. This sequence encodes CSAIYRRLSGNTIYF.

This clonotype was recorded at least ten times. A read error may produce the germline difference seen at one junction end. The chain is built from TRBV12-3 or TRBV12-4 and TRBJ1-1; no definite D call. The CDR3 is 12 residues long. The CDR3, as DNA: TGTGCCACCAGTTCCGGTTATGTTGAAGCTTTCTTT. It is translated as CATSSGYVEAFF.

The chain couples TRBV6-5 to TRBJ2-1, with 12 positions matching TRBD2. The V segment lost 7 bases and the J segment 4 bases; nucleotides outside the gene matches: 5. Per germline, CDR1 MNHEY and CDR2 SVGAGI. CDR3 length equals 15 residues. CDR3 coding DNA: TGTGCCAGCAAGCGGACTAGCGGGGAATACAATGAGCAGTTCTTC. It translates to CASKRTSGEYNEQFF.

This clonotype occurred many times. This chain links TRBV7-2 with TRBJ2-1; TRBD2 agrees at 12 bases. This CDR3 contains 15 residues. Per the germline V gene, CDR1 is SGHTA and CDR2 is FQGNSA. V dropped 5 bases and J dropped 4; count of bases not matched to a gene: 3. The CDR3 DNA sequence: TGTGCCAGCAGCGAACTAGCGGGAGGATACAATGAGCAGTTCTTC. Translating it yields CASSELAGGYNEQFF.

In this sample, this clonotype turned up many times. The gene calls are TRBV6-5 and TRBJ1-1; D is unclear. Germline V gene data show CDR1 as MNHEY and CDR2 as SVGAGI. The V and J ends lost 7 bases and 1 base respectively, with 7 bases between them. The CDR3 totals 12 residues. The CDR3 DNA sequence: TGTGCCAGCATAACAGCGAACACTGAAGCTTTCTTT. Encoded protein: CASITANTEAFF.

This clonotype was seen a handful of times. The chain employs TRBV2 and TRBJ2-5; D perhaps matches TRBD2 (6 bases). Deletions cut 3 bases from V and 5 bases from J, with 10 bases between. The CDR3 totals 13 residues. Germline assignment: CDR1 SNHLY and CDR2 FYNNEI. In DNA, the CDR3 is TGTGCCAGCAGTGAGGGGAGGTGGGAGACCCAGTACTTC. This encodes CASSEGRWETQYF.

This clonotype came up a few times. This sequence joins TRBV5-4 and TRBJ2-1; unclear D gene. CDR3 length: 16 residues. Trimming removed 3 bases from V and 3 bases from J, with 16 bases in between. Germline V gene sequence: CDR1 SGHNT, CDR2 YYREEE (reference sequence). The CDR3 nucleotides read TGTGCCAGCAGCTCCTCTTGGGTGGGCATCTACAATGAGCAGTTCTTC. As protein: CASSSSWVGIYNEQFF.

V usage is TRBV28 and J usage is TRBJ2-7, with D uncertain. Trimming removed 2 bases from V and 0 bases from J, with 5 bases in between. Germline loops: CDR1 MDHEN, CDR2 SYDVKM. CDR3 length equals 13 residues. CDR3 region: CASSLPPSYEQYF. The CDR3 DNA follows: TGTGCCAGCAGTTTACCGCCCTCCTACGAGCAGTACTTC.

Many counts were recorded for this clonotype. Here the CDR3 DNA reads TGTGCCAGCAGAGACTCGGGGGATTCCTACGAGCAGTACTTC. Amino acids: CASRDSGDSYEQYF. This chain joins TRBV25-1 and TRBJ2-7, with D possibly being TRBD2 (6 bases). V was trimmed by 6 bases and J by 1 base, leaving 13 bases between them. The germline V gene encodes CDR1 MGHDK and CDR2 SYGVNS. The CDR3 length is 14 residues.